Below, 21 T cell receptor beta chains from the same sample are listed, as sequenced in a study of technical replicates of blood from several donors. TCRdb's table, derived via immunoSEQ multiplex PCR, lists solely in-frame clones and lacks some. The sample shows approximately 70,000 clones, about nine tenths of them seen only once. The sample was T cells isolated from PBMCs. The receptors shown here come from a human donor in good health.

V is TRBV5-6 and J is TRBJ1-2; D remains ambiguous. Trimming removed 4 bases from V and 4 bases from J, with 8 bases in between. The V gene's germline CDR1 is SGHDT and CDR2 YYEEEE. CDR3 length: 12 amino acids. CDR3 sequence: CASSAGSYGYTF. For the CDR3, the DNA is TGTGCCAGCAGCGCCGGGAGCTATGGCTACACCTTC.

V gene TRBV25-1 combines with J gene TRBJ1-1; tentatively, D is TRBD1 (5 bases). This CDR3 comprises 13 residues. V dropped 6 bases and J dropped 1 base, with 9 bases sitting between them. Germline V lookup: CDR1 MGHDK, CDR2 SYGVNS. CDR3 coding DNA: TGTGCCAGCAGAAATACAGGGAACACTGAAGCTTTCTTT. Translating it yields CASRNTGNTEAFF. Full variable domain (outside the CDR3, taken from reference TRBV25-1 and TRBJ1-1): EADIYQTPRYLVIGTGKKITLECSQTMGHDKMYWYQQDPGMELHLIHYSYGVNSTEKGDLSSESTVSRIRTEHFPLTLESARPSHTSQYLCASRNTGNTEAFFGQGTRLTVV.

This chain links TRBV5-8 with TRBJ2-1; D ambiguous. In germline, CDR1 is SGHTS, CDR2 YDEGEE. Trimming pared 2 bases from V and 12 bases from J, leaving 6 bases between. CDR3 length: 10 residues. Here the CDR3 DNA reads TGTGCCAGCAGCTTACGCGGGCAGTTCTTC. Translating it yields CASSLRGQFF.

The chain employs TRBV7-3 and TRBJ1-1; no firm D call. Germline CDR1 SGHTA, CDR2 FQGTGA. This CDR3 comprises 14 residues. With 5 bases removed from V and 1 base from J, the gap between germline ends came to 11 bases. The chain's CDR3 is CASSGASGNTEAFF. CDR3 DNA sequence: TGTGCCAGCAGCGGCGCGTCGGGGAACACTGAAGCTTTCTTT.

The CDR3 DNA follows: TGTGCCAGCAGTGAACAGGATACCTACGAGCAGTACTTC. Its translation: CASSEQDTYEQYF. The chain couples TRBV28 to TRBJ2-7, with D tentatively TRBD1 (5 bases). This CDR3 spans 13 amino acids. Trimming took 5 bases from V and 2 from J, leaving 10 bases between them. Germline V gene lookup returns CDR1 MDHEN and CDR2 SYDVKM.

The CDR3 bases are TGTGCCAGCAGCTCCCGGACATCCTACGAGCAGTACTTC. Translated, it gives CASSSRTSYEQYF. This sequence joins TRBV27 and TRBJ2-7; perhaps TRBD1 as D (5 bases). V shed 6 bases and J shed 1 base, with 10 bases lying between them. CDR1 MNHEY and CDR2 SMNVEV come from the germline V gene (reference sequence). This CDR3 spans 13 amino acids.

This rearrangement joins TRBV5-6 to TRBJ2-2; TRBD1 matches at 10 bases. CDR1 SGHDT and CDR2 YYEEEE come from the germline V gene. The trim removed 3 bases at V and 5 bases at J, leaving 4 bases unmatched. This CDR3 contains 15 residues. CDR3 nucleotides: TGTGCCAGCAGCTCCCCGGGACAGGGGACCGGGGAGCTGTTTTTT. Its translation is CASSSPGQGTGELFF.

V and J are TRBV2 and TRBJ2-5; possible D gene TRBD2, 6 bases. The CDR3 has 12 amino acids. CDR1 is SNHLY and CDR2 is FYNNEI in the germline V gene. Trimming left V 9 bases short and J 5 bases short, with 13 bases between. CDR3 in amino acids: CASLEGAETQYF. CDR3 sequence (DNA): TGTGCCAGTCTGGAGGGCGCGGAGACCCAGTACTTC.

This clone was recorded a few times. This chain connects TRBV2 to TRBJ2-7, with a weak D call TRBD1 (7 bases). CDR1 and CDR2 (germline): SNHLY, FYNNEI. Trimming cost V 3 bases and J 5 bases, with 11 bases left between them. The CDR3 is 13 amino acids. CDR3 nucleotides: TGTGCCAGCAGTGATGGAGGGGGCGACGAGCAGTACTTC. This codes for CASSDGGGDEQYF.

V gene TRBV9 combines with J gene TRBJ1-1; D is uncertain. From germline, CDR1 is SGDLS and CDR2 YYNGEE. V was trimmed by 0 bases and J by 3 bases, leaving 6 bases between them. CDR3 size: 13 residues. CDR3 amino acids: CASSVAGDTEAFF. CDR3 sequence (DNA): TGTGCCAGCAGCGTAGCAGGTGACACTGAAGCTTTCTTT.

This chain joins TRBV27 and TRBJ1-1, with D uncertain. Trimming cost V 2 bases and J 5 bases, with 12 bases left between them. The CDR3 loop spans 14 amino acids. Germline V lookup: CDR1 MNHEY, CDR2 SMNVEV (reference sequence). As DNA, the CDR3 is TGTGCCAGCAGTTTAACCCTCACCGGGACTGAAGCTTTCTTT. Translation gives CASSLTLTGTEAFF.

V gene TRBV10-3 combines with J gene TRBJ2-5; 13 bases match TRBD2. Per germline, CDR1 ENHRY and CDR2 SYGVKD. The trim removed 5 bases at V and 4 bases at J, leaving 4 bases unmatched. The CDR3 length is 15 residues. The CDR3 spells CAISTGTSGTETQYF. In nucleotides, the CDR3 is TGTGCCATCAGTACTGGGACTAGCGGGACAGAGACCCAGTACTTC.

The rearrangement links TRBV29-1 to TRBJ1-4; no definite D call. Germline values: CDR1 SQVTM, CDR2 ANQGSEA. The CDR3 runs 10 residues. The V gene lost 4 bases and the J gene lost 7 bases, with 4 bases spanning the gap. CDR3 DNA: TGCAGCGTTGTCGGTGAAAAACTGTTTTTT. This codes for CSVVGEKLFF.

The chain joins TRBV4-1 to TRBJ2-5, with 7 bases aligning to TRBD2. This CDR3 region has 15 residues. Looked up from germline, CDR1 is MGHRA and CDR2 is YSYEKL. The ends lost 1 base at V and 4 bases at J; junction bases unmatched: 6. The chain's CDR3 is CASSQVVGGRETQYF. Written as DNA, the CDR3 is TGCGCCAGCAGCCAAGTGGTGGGCGGGAGAGAGACCCAGTACTTC.

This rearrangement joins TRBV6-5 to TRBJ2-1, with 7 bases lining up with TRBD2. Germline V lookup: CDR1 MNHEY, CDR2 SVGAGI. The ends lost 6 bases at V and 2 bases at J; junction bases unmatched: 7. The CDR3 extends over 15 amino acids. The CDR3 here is CASRRAGPPYNEQFF. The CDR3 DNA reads TGTGCCAGCAGGCGAGCGGGACCTCCCTACAATGAGCAGTTCTTC.

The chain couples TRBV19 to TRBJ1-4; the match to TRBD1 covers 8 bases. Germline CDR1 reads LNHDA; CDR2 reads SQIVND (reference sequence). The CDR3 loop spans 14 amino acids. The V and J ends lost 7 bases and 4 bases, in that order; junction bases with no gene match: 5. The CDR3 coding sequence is TGTGCCAGTACCAGGGGGCGGAATAATGAAAAACTGTTTTTT. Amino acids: CASTRGRNNEKLFF.

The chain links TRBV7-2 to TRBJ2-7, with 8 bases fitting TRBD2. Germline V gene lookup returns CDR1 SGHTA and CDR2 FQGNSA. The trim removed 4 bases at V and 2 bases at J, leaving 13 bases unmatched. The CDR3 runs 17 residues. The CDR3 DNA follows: TGTGCCAGCAGCTCATACCCCGTTAGCGGGACCGCCTACGAGCAGTACTTC. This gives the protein CASSSYPVSGTAYEQYF.

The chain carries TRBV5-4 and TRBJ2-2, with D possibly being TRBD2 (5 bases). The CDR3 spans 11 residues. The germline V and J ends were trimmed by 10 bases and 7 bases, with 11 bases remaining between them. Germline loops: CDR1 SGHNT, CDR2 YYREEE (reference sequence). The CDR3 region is CAGRAVGELFF. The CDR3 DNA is TGTGCCGGGCGGGCGGTCGGGGAGCTGTTTTTT.

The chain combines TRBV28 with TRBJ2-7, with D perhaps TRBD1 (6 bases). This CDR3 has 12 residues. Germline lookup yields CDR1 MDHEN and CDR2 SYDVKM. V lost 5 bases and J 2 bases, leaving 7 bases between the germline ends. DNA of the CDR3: TGTGCCAGCAGTCAGGGGCCCTACGAGCAGTACTTC. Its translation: CASSQGPYEQYF.

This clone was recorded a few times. The CDR3 coding sequence is TGTGCCAGCAGCTTAAACCCCCGGGATCAGCCCCAGCATTTT. Translating gives CASSLNPRDQPQHF. The V and J genes are TRBV7-6 and TRBJ1-5; no clear D gene. This CDR3 contains 14 residues. Germline assignment: CDR1 SGHVS and CDR2 FNYEAQ. V lost 2 bases and J 5 bases, leaving 10 bases between the germline ends.

CDR3 residues: CASSPPDGTTYEQYF. The CDR3 region has the DNA TGTGCCAGCTCACCACCAGACGGGACAACTTACGAGCAGTACTTC. The chain has TRBV18 and TRBJ2-7, with a tentative D call TRBD1 (6 bases). There are 15 residues in the CDR3. Germline assignment: CDR1 KGHSH and CDR2 LQKENI. Between the trimmed V and J ends, which lost 0 bases and 4 bases, there was a span of 13 bases.